This T cell receptor beta chain emerged from a study of CD8 T cells in Susac syndrome. Patients having Susac syndrome satisfied recently defined diagnostic criteria for definite or probable disease. V was shortened by 8 bases and J by 6 bases, with 20 bases between the two germline ends. Germline V gene lookup returns CDR1 DFQATT and CDR2 SNEGSKA (reference sequence). This CDR3 is built from 14 residues. Reverse transcription of about 0.45 to 1 ug RNA was carried out with random hexamers. A multiplex approach, immunoSEQ multiplex PCR, amplified TCR beta CDR3 across 54 Vbeta and 13 Jbeta. Each CDR3 protein gets one entry after TCRdb re-called the immunoSEQ multiplex PCR reads with MiXCR. In the table there are tens of thousands of distinct CDR3 sequences, 95% of which are singletons.

This TCR was recovered from a human donor with Susac syndrome. V usage is TRBV20-1 and J usage is TRBJ2-4; TRBD2 might be the D (7 bases). Sequencing used CD8+ T cells from PBMCs. The CDR3 loop is CSTPPRGALNIQYF. The CDR3 DNA follows: TGCAGTACCCCCCCTCGGGGGGCGTTAAACATTCAGTACTTC.